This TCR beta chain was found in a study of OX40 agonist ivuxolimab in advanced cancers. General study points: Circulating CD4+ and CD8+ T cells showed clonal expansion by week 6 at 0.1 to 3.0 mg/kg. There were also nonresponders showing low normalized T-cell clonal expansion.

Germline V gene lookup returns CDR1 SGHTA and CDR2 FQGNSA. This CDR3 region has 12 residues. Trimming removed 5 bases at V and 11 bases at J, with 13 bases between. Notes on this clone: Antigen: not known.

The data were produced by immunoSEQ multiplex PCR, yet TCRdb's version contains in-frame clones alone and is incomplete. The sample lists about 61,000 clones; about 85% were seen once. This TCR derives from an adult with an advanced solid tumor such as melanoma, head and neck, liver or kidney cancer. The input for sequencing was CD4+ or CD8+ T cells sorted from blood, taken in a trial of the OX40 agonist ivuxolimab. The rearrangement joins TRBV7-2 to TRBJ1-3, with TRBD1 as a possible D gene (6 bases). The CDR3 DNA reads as TGTGCCAGCAGCCCTCAGGGGTATGCCATATATTTT. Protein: CASSPQGYAIYF.